The sample holds one count of the clone carrying this T cell receptor beta chain. The antigen is unknown. This record belongs to a study of T cell repertoires in cytomegalovirus infection. Trimming took 6 bases from V and 6 from J; bases not matched to a gene: 11. The CDR3 is 14 residues long. Germline-derived CDR1 and CDR2 are MNHEY and SMNVEV (reference sequence). TCRdb called the reads again in MiXCR, with one record for every CDR3 protein. The repertoire holds about 900,000 distinct CDR3 sequences, with 30% to 40% as singletons. This sequence joins TRBV27 and TRBJ2-7; 7 positions match TRBD1. The origin of this receptor is a human donor in good health (CMV status not recorded). Some clones in this sample may be carry-over from other donors' samples. The input for sequencing was cultured CD8+ T cells from PBMCs, taken from culture after CMV antigen stimulation. The CDR3 loop is CASSPRGFRSEQYF. The CDR3 nucleotides are TGTGCCAGCAGCCCCAGGGGGTTTCGTAGCGAGCAGTACTTC.